This T cell receptor (beta chain) was documented in a study of identical twins. Broader study findings: Reduced insertions were recorded for abundant cord blood beta clonotypes, with no such pattern in memory repertoires. Conclusions were drawn cross-sectionally by statistical analysis, without following the same donors.

CDR3 length: 16 amino acids. Losses at the gene ends were 7 bases for V and 1 base for J; bases not matched to a gene: 8. Germline assignment: CDR1 MGHRA and CDR2 YSYEKL. With regard to this clonotype: The antigen remains unidentified.

A universal primer site was created by template switching, with the cDNA bearing unique molecular identifiers. TCRdb reprocessed the 5' RACE reads with MiXCR, giving one entry per CDR3 protein. Of roughly 1,500,000 distinct CDR3 sequences listed, around a third were seen once; the top ten hold approximately 0.25%. Donors were all healthy Caucasians. Sequencing was performed on cord blood. This receptor was obtained from a newborn girl in good health. This chain joins TRBV4-1 and TRBJ1-4; 8 nucleotides match TRBD1. Here the CDR3 DNA reads TGCGCCAGCACGATCGGCAGGGGGCGAACTAATGAAAAACTGTTTTTT. Its protein product is CASTIGRGRTNEKLFF.